Listed here are 9 T cell receptor beta chains from one sample, sequenced in a study of T cell repertoires in cytomegalovirus infection. TCRdb redid the calling of the reads with MiXCR, one entry per CDR3 protein. The repertoire includes approximately 250,000 distinct CDR3 sequences, approximately 9.2% of them detected once, and over 12% sits in the top ten. The specimen was PBMCs. The receptors come from a human donor in good health (CMV status not recorded). Some clones in this sample may be carry-over from other donors' samples.

The table lists this clonotype with many counts. The genes are TRBV7-2 and TRBJ1-2; D is ambiguous. The CDR3 is 16 residues long. V shed 1 base and J shed 4 bases, with 16 bases lying between them. Germline lookup yields CDR1 SGHTA and CDR2 FQGNSA. CDR3 coding DNA: TGTGCCAGCAGCTTAGATTTTCGCCAGGAGAGCTATGGCTACACCTTC. It translates to CASSLDFRQESYGYTF.

This clonotype was recorded many times. This rearrangement joins TRBV6-1 to TRBJ2-7; D is unclear. The CDR3 has 14 residues. Trimming stripped 1 base from V and 3 bases from J, with 10 bases between. Looked up from germline, CDR1 is MNHNS and CDR2 is SASEGT. This chain's CDR3 is CASSEGPRNYEQYF. As DNA, the CDR3 is TGTGCCAGCAGTGAAGGCCCCCGGAACTACGAGCAGTACTTC.

This clonotype was observed many times. This chain connects TRBV29-1 to TRBJ1-1, with a possible D match to TRBD1 (6 bases). The CDR3 consists of 13 residues. The V gene's germline CDR1 is SQVTM and CDR2 ANQGSEA. Trimming took 6 bases from V and 5 from J, leaving 16 bases between them. CDR3 region: CSVRRGAKTEAFF. DNA of the CDR3: TGCAGCGTCCGACGGGGGGCGAAGACTGAAGCTTTCTTT.

This clonotype occurred many times. J is TRBJ1-4 and V is TRBV6-1; D uncertain. The length of the CDR3 is 13 residues. The V end was cut by 2 bases, the J end by 8 bases, with 9 bases between. In germline, CDR1 is MNHNS, CDR2 SASEGT. The CDR3 spells CASSELHNEKLFF. CDR3 in DNA: TGTGCCAGCAGTGAATTACACAACGAAAAACTGTTTTTT.

This chain links TRBV18 with TRBJ2-7; 10 positions match TRBD2. The V gene end was trimmed by 3 bases and the J gene end by 2 bases; junction bases not matched to a gene: 10. The CDR3 loop spans 17 amino acids. Per germline, CDR1 KGHSH and CDR2 LQKENI. CDR3: CASSPLSGTSVTYEQYF. In nucleotides, the CDR3 is TGTGCCAGCTCACCCTTGTCCGGGACTAGCGTAACCTACGAGCAGTACTTC.

The table lists this clonotype with many counts. CDR3 region: CASSPYMTGELFF. The CDR3 DNA reads TGTGCCAGCAGCCCGTACATGACCGGGGAGCTGTTTTTT. The genes are TRBV7-2 and TRBJ2-2; D unresolved. Germline assignment: CDR1 SGHTA and CDR2 FQGNSA. Between the trimmed V and J ends, which lost 5 bases and 5 bases, there was a span of 9 bases. The CDR3 is made up of 13 amino acids.

This clonotype has ten or more counts. This chain links TRBV6-2 or TRBV6-3 with TRBJ2-1; D tentatively fits TRBD1 or TRBD2 (5 bases each). The CDR3 sequence is 14 residues long. The germline V gene has CDR1 MNHEY and CDR2 SVGEGT. V was shortened by 4 bases and J by 2 bases, with 9 bases between the two germline ends. Written as DNA, the CDR3 is TGTGCCAGCAGTTTAACGGGACCCTACAATGAGCAGTTCTTC. This translates into CASSLTGPYNEQFF.

Remarks on this clonotype: This may stem from a read error, because a much larger clone lies one nucleotide away. As the CDR3 is not closed by the conserved phenylalanine or tryptophan, this likely results from a read error. The chain uses TRBV4-1 and TRBJ1-1; D unclear. This CDR3 contains 14 residues. Trimming pared 0 bases from V and 5 bases from J, leaving 10 bases between. Germline lookup yields CDR1 MGHRA and CDR2 YSYEKL. This CDR3 is CASSQDSGRTEAFY. CDR3 nucleotides: TGCGCCAGCAGCCAAGATTCGGGCAGGACTGAAGCTTTCTAT.

This clonotype has more than one count but fewer than ten. J is TRBJ1-2 and V is TRBV9; a possible D gene is TRBD1 (6 bases). The CDR3 runs 13 residues. Deletions cut 4 bases from V and 3 bases from J, with 10 bases between. Germline CDR1 SGDLS, CDR2 YYNGEE. The CDR3 nucleotides read TGTGCCAGCAGCTCCCGACAGGACTATGGCTACACCTTC. It translates to CASSSRQDYGYTF.